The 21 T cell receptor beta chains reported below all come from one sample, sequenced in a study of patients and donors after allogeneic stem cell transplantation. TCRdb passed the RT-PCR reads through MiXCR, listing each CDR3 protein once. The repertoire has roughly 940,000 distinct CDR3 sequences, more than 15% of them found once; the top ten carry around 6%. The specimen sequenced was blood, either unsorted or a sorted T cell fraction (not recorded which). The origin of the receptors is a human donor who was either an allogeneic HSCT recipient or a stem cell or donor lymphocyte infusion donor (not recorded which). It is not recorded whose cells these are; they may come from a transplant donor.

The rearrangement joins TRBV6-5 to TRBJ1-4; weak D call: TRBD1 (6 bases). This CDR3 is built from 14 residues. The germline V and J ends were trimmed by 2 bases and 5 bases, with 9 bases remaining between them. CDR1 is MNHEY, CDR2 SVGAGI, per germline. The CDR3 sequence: CASSYRGSNEKLFF. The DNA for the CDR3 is TGTGCCAGCAGTTACAGGGGGTCCAATGAAAAACTGTTTTTT.

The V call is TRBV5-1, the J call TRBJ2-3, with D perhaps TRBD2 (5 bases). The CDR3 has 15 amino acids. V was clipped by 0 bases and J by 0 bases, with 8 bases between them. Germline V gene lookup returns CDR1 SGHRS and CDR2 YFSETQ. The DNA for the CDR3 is TGCGCCAGCAGCTTGGCCGAGGGAAGCACAGATACGCAGTATTTT. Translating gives CASSLAEGSTDTQYF.

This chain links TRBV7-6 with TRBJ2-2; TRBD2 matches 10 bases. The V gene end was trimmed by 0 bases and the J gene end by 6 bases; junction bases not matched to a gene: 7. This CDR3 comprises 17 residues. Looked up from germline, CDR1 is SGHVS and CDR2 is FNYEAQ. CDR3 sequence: CASSLAPAAGGPGELFF. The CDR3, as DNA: TGTGCCAGCAGCTTAGCGCCGGCAGCGGGGGGGCCCGGGGAGCTGTTTTTT.

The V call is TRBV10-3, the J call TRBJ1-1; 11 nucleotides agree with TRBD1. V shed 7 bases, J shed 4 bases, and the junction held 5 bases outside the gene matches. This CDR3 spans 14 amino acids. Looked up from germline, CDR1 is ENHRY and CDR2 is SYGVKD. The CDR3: CAINGQGAGTEAFF. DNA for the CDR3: TGTGCCATCAATGGACAGGGGGCTGGCACTGAAGCTTTCTTT.

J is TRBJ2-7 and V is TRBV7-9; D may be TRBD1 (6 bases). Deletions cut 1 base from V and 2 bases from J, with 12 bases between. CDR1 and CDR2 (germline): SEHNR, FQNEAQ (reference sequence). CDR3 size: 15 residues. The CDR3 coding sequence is TGTGCCAGCAGCTTAGACAGACAGGTTACCTACGAGCAGTACTTC. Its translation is CASSLDRQVTYEQYF.

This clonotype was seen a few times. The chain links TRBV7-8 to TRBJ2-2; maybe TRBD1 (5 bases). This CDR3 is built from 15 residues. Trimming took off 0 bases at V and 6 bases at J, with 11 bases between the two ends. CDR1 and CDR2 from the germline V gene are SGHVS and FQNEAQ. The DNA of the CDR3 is TGTGCCAGCAGCTTAGCGCCTACAGGTCCCGGGGAGCTGTTTTTT. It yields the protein CASSLAPTGPGELFF.

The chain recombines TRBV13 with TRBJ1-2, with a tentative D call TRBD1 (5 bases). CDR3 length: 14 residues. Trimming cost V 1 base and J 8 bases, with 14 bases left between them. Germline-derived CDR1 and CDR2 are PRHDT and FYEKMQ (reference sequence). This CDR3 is CASSLAGGVKGYTF. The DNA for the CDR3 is TGTGCCAGCAGCTTAGCCGGGGGGGTCAAAGGCTACACCTTC.

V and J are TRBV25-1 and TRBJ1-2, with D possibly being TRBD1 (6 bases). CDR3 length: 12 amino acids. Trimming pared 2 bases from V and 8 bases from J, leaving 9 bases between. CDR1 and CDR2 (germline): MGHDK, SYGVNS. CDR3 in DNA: TGTGCCAGCAGTGAAAAGGGGGAGGGCTACACCTTC. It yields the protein CASSEKGEGYTF.

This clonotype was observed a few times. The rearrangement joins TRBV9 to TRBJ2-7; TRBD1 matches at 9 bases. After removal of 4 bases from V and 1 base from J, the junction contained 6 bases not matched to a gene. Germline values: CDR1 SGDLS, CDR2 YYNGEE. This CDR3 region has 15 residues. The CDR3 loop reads CASSPEDRGSYEQYF. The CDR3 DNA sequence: TGTGCCAGCAGCCCAGAGGACAGGGGTTCCTACGAGCAGTACTTC.

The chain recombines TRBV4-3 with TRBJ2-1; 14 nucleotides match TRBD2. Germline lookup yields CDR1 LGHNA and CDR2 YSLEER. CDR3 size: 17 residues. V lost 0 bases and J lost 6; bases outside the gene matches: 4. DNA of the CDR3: TGCGCCAGCAGCCAAGATCCCGGGACTAGCGGGGGCAATGAGCAGTTCTTC. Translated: CASSQDPGTSGGNEQFF.

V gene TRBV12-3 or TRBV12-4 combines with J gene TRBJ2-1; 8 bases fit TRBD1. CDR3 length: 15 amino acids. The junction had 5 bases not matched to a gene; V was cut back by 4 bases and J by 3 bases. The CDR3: CASSSRQGHYNEQFF. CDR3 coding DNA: TGTGCCAGCAGTTCCCGACAGGGGCACTACAATGAGCAGTTCTTC.

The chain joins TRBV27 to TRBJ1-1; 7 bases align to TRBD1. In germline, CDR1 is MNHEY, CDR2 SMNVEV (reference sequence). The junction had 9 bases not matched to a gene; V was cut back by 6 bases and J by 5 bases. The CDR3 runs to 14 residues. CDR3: CASRVQAQGTEAFF. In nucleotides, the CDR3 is TGTGCCAGCAGGGTACAGGCACAGGGGACTGAAGCTTTCTTT.

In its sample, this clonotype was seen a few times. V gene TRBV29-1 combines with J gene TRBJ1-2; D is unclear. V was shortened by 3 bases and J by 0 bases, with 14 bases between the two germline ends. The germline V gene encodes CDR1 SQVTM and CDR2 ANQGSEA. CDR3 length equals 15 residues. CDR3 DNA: TGCAGCGTTGAGGGTTCTCCTGAAGCTAACTATGGCTACACCTTC. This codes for CSVEGSPEANYGYTF.

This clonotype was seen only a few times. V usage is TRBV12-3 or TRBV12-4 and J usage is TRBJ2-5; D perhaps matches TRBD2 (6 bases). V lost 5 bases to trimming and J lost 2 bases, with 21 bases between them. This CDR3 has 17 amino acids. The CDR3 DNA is TGTGCCAGCAGTCGGGACTTTCCAGGACGGAATCAAGAGACCCAGTACTTC. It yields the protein CASSRDFPGRNQETQYF.

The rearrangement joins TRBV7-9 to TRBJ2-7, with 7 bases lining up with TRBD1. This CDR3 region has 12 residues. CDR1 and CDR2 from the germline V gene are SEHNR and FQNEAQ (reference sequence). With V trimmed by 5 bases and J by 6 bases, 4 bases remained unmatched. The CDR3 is CASSAQGSEQYF. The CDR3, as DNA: TGTGCCAGCAGCGCACAGGGGTCCGAGCAGTACTTC.

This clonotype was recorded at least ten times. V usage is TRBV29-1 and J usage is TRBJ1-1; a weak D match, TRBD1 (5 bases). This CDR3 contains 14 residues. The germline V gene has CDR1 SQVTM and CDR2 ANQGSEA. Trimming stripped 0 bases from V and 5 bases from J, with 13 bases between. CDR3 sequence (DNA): TGCAGCGTTGAAGAACCCCAGGGAAGGACTGAAGCTTTCTTT. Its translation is CSVEEPQGRTEAFF.

Here the CDR3 reads CASSEISGLAGLRYNEQFF. Here the CDR3 DNA reads TGTGCCAGCAGTGAAATCTCGGGACTAGCGGGATTGAGATACAATGAGCAGTTCTTC. The chain carries TRBV2 and TRBJ2-1; 13 bases match TRBD2. The CDR3 covers 19 residues. CDR1 and CDR2 (germline): SNHLY, FYNNEI. V lost 2 bases and J lost 4; bases outside the gene matches: 11.

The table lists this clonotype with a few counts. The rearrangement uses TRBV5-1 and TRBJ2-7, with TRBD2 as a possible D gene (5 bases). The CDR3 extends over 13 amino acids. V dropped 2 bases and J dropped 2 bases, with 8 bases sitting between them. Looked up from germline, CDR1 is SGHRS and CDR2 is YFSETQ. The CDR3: CASSFDGAYEQYF. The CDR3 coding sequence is TGCGCCAGCAGCTTCGACGGGGCCTACGAGCAGTACTTC.

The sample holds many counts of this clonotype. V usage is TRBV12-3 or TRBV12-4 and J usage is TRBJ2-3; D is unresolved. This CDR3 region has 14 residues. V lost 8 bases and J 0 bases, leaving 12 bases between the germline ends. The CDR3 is CASVLSFSTDTQYF. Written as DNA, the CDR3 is TGTGCCAGCGTCCTGAGCTTTAGCACAGATACGCAGTATTTT.

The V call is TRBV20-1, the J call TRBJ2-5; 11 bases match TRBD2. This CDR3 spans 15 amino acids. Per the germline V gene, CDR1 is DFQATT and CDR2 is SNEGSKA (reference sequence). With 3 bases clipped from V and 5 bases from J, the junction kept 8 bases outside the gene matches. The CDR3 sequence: CSASGLAGGVETQYF. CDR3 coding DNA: TGCAGTGCTAGCGGCCTAGCGGGGGGCGTGGAGACCCAGTACTTC.

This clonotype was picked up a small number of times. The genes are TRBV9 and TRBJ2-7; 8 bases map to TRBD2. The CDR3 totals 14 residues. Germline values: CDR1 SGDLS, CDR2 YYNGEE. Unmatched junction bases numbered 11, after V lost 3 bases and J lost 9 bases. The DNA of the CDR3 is TGTGCCAGCAGCGAACTAGCGGCCCCGCGTCGGCAGTACTTC. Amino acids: CASSELAAPRRQYF.